One TCR beta chain is described in this entry. Its target is not known. The data derive from a study of T cell repertoires in cytomegalovirus infection. Study as a whole: The authors used CMV epitopes that were HLA-C-restricted (recently identified) and HLA-B-restricted (well studied). Both CMV infection and a matching HLA type were indicated by public TCR beta signatures.

General observations from the study: The response measured ex vivo was dominated by TCR beta clonotypes (HLA-C-restricted and CMV-specific). CMV carriers having the relevant HLA were flagged by cumulative public TCR beta family frequency.

TCRdb reanalysed the reads using MiXCR and keeps one entry per CDR3 protein. The sample carries a few hundred thousand distinct CDR3 sequences, around a quarter recorded once. V lost 2 bases, J lost 5 bases, and 5 bases stayed unmatched. Germline V CDR1 and CDR2: SQVTM, ANQGSEA. The CDR3 length is 16 residues. The chain employs TRBV29-1 and TRBJ2-1; 14 bases agree with TRBD2. The receptor was isolated from a human donor in good health (CMV status not recorded). Some clones in this sample may be carry-over from other donors' samples. Sequencing was performed on cultured PBMCs, taken from culture after CMV antigen stimulation. The CDR3 spells CSVERLGLAGDNEQFF. In nucleotides, the CDR3 is TGCAGCGTTGAAAGGTTGGGACTAGCGGGAGACAATGAGCAGTTCTTC.